The 23 T cell receptor beta chains below all came from one sample that was sequenced in a study of blood T cell repertoires in COVID-19. Measured with immunoSEQ multiplex PCR; TCRdb has only the in-frame clones, and not every one. The sample has 190,000 or so clones, 70% to 90% seen once. The sample consisted of PBMCs or T cells enriched from blood (not recorded which). These receptors all come from a woman in her thirties who had been exposed to COVID-19.

This clone was counted a single time. The chain links TRBV19 to TRBJ1-6, with TRBD1 identical over 7 bases. The CDR3 spans 15 residues. Trimming cost V 6 bases and J 7 bases; bases outside gene matches: 9. Germline-derived CDR1 and CDR2 are LNHDA and SQIVND (reference sequence). As DNA, the CDR3 is TGTGCCAGTAGACCGCCCCGGGACAGAAATTCACCCCTCCACTTT. As protein: CASRPPRDRNSPLHF.

The chain combines TRBV20-1 with TRBJ2-5; D is possibly TRBD1 (5 bases). This CDR3 comprises 14 residues. Germline V gene sequence: CDR1 DFQATT, CDR2 SNEGSKA (reference sequence). Trimming stripped 3 bases from V and 1 base from J, with 12 bases between. In DNA form, the CDR3 reads TGCAGTGCTAGTGGGCAGGGCGGCCAAGAGACCCAGTACTTC. The encoded protein is CSASGQGGQETQYF.

This sequence joins TRBV7-8 and TRBJ2-3; 12 nucleotides match TRBD2. The CDR3 contains 15 residues. J gave up 6 bases and V 5 bases, and 6 bases lay outside the gene matches. Germline CDR1 is SGHVS and CDR2 is FQNEAQ. The CDR3 DNA follows: TGTGCCAGCAGCCTTCGACTAGCGGGGGATGATACGCAGTATTTT. It is translated as CASSLRLAGDDTQYF.

J is TRBJ2-3 and V is TRBV2; 8 bases are shared with TRBD2. The germline V gene has CDR1 SNHLY and CDR2 FYNNEI. The CDR3 totals 16 residues. Losses at the gene ends were 6 bases for V and 2 bases for J; bases not matched to a gene: 10. Here the CDR3 DNA reads TGTGCCAGCAGCGGGCAAGCGGGGGCCCTCACAGATACGCAGTATTTT. Protein: CASSGQAGALTDTQYF.

This clone was picked up one time. The V and J genes are TRBV7-3 and TRBJ2-3; 12 bases match TRBD1. V trimming: 1 base; J trimming: 6 bases; junction bases outside the gene matches: 11. The CDR3 sequence is 18 residues long. The germline V gene encodes CDR1 SGHTA and CDR2 FQGTGA. CDR3 in amino acids: CASSLNTGTGGLRDTQYF. The CDR3 bases are TGTGCCAGCAGCTTAAATACCGGGACAGGGGGCCTAAGGGATACGCAGTATTTT. Full variable domain (outside the CDR3, taken from reference TRBV7-3 and TRBJ2-3): GAGVSQTPSNKVTEKGKYVELRCDPISGHTALYWYRQSLGQGPEFLIYFQGTGAADDSGLPNDRFFAVRPEGSVSTLKIQRTERGDSAVYLCASSLNTGTGGLRDTQYFGPGTRLTVL.

J is TRBJ2-6 and V is TRBV10-3; 7 bases fit TRBD1. V was pared by 7 bases and J by 3 bases, with 9 bases of the junction left unmatched. The CDR3 has 16 amino acids. Per germline, CDR1 ENHRY and CDR2 SYGVKD. CDR3 amino acids: CAITTGETGGANVLTF. DNA for the CDR3: TGTGCCATCACCACAGGGGAAACTGGTGGGGCCAACGTCCTGACTTTC.

The rearrangement links TRBV7-2 to TRBJ1-2; D not certain. Germline lookup yields CDR1 SGHTA and CDR2 FQGNSA. V shed 5 bases and J shed 4 bases, with 11 bases lying between them. CDR3 length: 13 residues. CDR3 coding DNA: TGTGCCAGCAGCCCCCGACAAGCCTATGGCTACACCTTC. Amino acids: CASSPRQAYGYTF.

The chain links TRBV11-3 to TRBJ2-3; perhaps TRBD2 as D (6 bases). CDR1 is SGHNT, CDR2 YENEEA, per germline. The germline V and J ends were trimmed by 5 bases and 0 bases, with 15 bases remaining between them. This CDR3 spans 16 amino acids. In DNA form, the CDR3 reads TGTGCCAGCAGCGTAGGGAGGCGAGGGAGCACAGATACGCAGTATTTT. This gives the protein CASSVGRRGSTDTQYF. The complete variable domain, with remaining parts taken from reference TRBV11-3 and TRBJ2-3, reads EAGVVQSPRYKIIEKKQPVAFWCNPISGHNTLYWYLQNLGQGPELLIRYENEEAVDDSQLPKDRFSAERLKGVDSTLKIQPAELGDSAVYLCASSVGRRGSTDTQYFGPGTRLTVL.

This clone was observed a handful of times. The chain combines TRBV2 with TRBJ2-7; no clear D. Germline V gives CDR1 SNHLY, CDR2 FYNNEI. V shed 6 bases and J shed 4 bases, with 13 bases lying between them. This CDR3 comprises 13 residues. The CDR3 loop reads CASSIVSRYEQYF. In DNA, the CDR3 is TGTGCCAGCAGCATTGTGAGTCGGTACGAGCAGTACTTC.

The count of this clone is one. The chain couples TRBV18 to TRBJ2-4, with TRBD1 as a possible D gene (5 bases). CDR1 is KGHSH and CDR2 is LQKENI in the germline V gene. The length of the CDR3 is 13 residues. Trimming shortened V by 2 bases and J by 12 bases, and 14 bases separated the two germline ends. CDR3 DNA: TGTGCCAGCTCACCAGTCCAACAAGGGGATCAGTACTTC. It translates to CASSPVQQGDQYF.

The rearrangement uses TRBV2 and TRBJ1-5, with TRBD1 identical over 9 bases. The junction had 3 bases not matched to a gene; V was cut back by 4 bases and J by 5 bases. The CDR3 runs to 14 residues. CDR1 is SNHLY and CDR2 is FYNNEI in the germline V gene. This chain's CDR3 is CASSVGQGHQPQHF. DNA for the CDR3: TGTGCCAGCAGTGTAGGACAGGGGCATCAGCCCCAGCATTTT.

The genes are TRBV19 and TRBJ2-7; TRBD2 matches at 7 bases. V was clipped by 1 base and J by 2 bases; unmatched bases: 8. Germline loops: CDR1 LNHDA, CDR2 SQIVND (reference sequence). The CDR3 has 16 residues. Written as DNA, the CDR3 is TGTGCCAGTAGTATAGCCCCCGGACTAGGAACCTACGAGCAGTACTTC. Its protein is CASSIAPGLGTYEQYF.

This clone was seen just once. V gene TRBV5-1 combines with J gene TRBJ2-3; 9 nucleotides line up with TRBD1. V was pared by 4 bases and J by 4 bases, with 10 bases of the junction left unmatched. CDR3 size: 16 residues. Germline V gene data show CDR1 as SGHRS and CDR2 as YFSETQ. CDR3 bases: TGCGCCAGCAGCCATGGGACAGGGTTTCTCCCAGATACGCAGTATTTT. This codes for CASSHGTGFLPDTQYF.

This chain connects TRBV24-1 to TRBJ1-2; 9 bases line up with TRBD1. Germline CDR1 KGHDR, CDR2 SFDVKD. The V segment lost 7 bases and the J segment 3 bases; nucleotides outside the gene matches: 8. This CDR3 has 15 residues. CDR3 DNA sequence: TGTGCCACCAGCGCCGGGACAGGGAAGGACTATGGCTACACCTTC. Its protein product is CATSAGTGKDYGYTF.

The chain links TRBV6-1 to TRBJ1-5; 9 bases map to TRBD1. V shed 2 bases and J 4 bases; nucleotides not matched to a gene: 12. CDR3 length: 18 amino acids. Germline CDR1 and CDR2: MNHNS and SASEGT. CDR3 residues: CASSERAQGALRNQPQHF. The CDR3 nucleotides are TGTGCCAGCAGTGAACGGGCACAGGGGGCTTTAAGGAATCAGCCCCAGCATTTT.

CDR3 sequence: CASSWGVAGYTF. As DNA, the CDR3 is TGTGCCAGCAGTTGGGGGGTTGCCGGCTACACCTTC. The chain recombines TRBV12-3 or TRBV12-4 with TRBJ1-2; TRBD1 might be the D (5 bases). V lost 4 bases and J lost 8, with 11 bases in between. This CDR3 is built from 12 residues.

The chain is built from TRBV7-8 and TRBJ1-6; D ambiguous. CDR3 length: 15 residues. Germline lookup yields CDR1 SGHVS and CDR2 FQNEAQ. Between the trimmed V and J ends, which lost 1 base and 7 bases, there was a span of 11 bases. Here the CDR3 reads CASSLVALGNSPLHF. For the CDR3, the DNA is TGTGCCAGCAGCTTAGTAGCGTTAGGAAATTCACCCCTCCACTTT.

The chain joins TRBV9 to TRBJ1-6; D ambiguous. This CDR3 has 14 amino acids. Germline CDR1 is SGDLS and CDR2 is YYNGEE. V was trimmed by 1 base and J by 5 bases, leaving 7 bases between them. The CDR3 DNA reads TGTGCCAGCAGCGTACACAGAGATAATTCACCCCTCCACTTT. The encoded protein is CASSVHRDNSPLHF.

The chain couples TRBV13 to TRBJ1-1, with D tentatively TRBD1 (6 bases). CDR1 PRHDT and CDR2 FYEKMQ come from the germline V gene (reference sequence). The CDR3 covers 15 residues. Trimming removed 6 bases at V and 0 bases at J, with 14 bases between. Written as DNA, the CDR3 is TGTGCCAGCAGGGGGGCGTACAGTATGAACACTGAAGCTTTCTTT. It codes for CASRGAYSMNTEAFF.

The gene calls are TRBV13 and TRBJ1-3, with 7 bases fitting TRBD1. The V and J ends lost 3 bases and 0 bases, in that order; junction bases with no gene match: 5. Germline V gene sequence: CDR1 PRHDT, CDR2 FYEKMQ (reference sequence). The CDR3 is 16 amino acids. The CDR3 sequence is CASSFDRVVSGNTIYF. CDR3 in DNA: TGTGCCAGCAGCTTCGACAGGGTTGTCTCTGGAAACACCATATATTTT.

This clone has just a few counts. This chain uses TRBV5-8 with TRBJ1-5; a possible D gene is TRBD1 (6 bases). V lost 4 bases and J 4 bases, leaving 9 bases between the germline ends. This CDR3 comprises 13 residues. The germline gives CDR1 SGHTS, CDR2 YDEGEE. The chain's CDR3 is CASSHDRNQPQHF. The CDR3 DNA sequence: TGTGCCAGCAGCCACGACAGGAATCAGCCCCAGCATTTT.

This rearrangement joins TRBV3-1 (or the pseudogene TRBV3-2) to TRBJ1-6, with TRBD1 as a possible D gene (5 bases). V was trimmed by 2 bases and J by 7 bases, leaving 12 bases between them. The CDR3 has 15 residues. Germline CDR1 LGHDT, CDR2 YNNKEL (reference sequence). In DNA, the CDR3 is TGTGCCAGCAGCCAACTGACAGTAAGGAATTCACCCCTCCACTTT. Protein product: CASSQLTVRNSPLHF.

V usage is TRBV4-1 and J usage is TRBJ2-3; 14 nucleotides match TRBD2. Looked up from germline, CDR1 is MGHRA and CDR2 is YSYEKL. Trimming at V came to 3 bases and at J to 1 base, leaving 12 bases not matched to a gene. The CDR3 has 20 amino acids. This CDR3 reads CASSQGGLAGGEVGTDTQYF. CDR3 coding DNA: TGCGCCAGCAGCCAGGGTGGACTAGCGGGGGGCGAGGTGGGCACAGATACGCAGTATTTT.